This T cell receptor (beta chain) was retrieved from a study of blood T cells in healthy people across ages. With a J-beta primer mix and a sample-barcoded 5' primer, a second PCR ran about 6 to 11 cycles. MiXCR, run by TCRdb on the 5' RACE reads, gives a single entry per CDR3 protein. Here the sample spans 1.8 million or so distinct CDR3 sequences, about two fifths being singletons. CDR3 length: 13 residues. Healthy Russian Caucasian donors spanned ages roughly 6 to 100 years. This clonotype was counted only a few times. Sequencing was performed on blood. The gene calls are TRBV21-1 and TRBJ2-7; the table's D call, TRBD1, was not checked against the DNA. TRBV21-1 is a known pseudogene. The TCR originated in a human donor in good health. Here the CDR3 reads CASRLGVAYEQYF. The CDR3, as DNA: TGTGCCAGCAGATTGGGGGTGGCCTACGAGCAGTACTTC.